This entry concerns a single TCR beta chain. Antigen unknown. This sample is part of a study of CD8+CD57+ T cells in acquired aplastic anemia. As for the study in general: Mean DNA quantity obtained from sorted CD4+ and CD8+ cells was about 3 ug.

Genomic DNA acted as the template from which TCR beta VDJ combination and CDR3 sequence profiling were carried out. TCRdb re-derived calls from the reads in MiXCR, one entry per CDR3 protein. Of some 190,000 distinct CDR3 sequences in the sample, about 47% were seen once. General observations from the study: There were 25 to 30 CD8+ CDR3 sequences that occurred in both patients and controls.

Source material: sorted CD4+, CD8+, or CD8+CD57+ T cells (not recorded which) from PBMCs. The clonotype originates from a human donor in good health.

The CDR3 protein is CASSIVGPSYNEQFF. The CDR3 DNA reads as TGTGCCAGTAGTATAGTAGGGCCTTCCTACAATGAGCAGTTCTTC. The chain employs TRBV19 and TRBJ2-1; D ambiguous. This CDR3 has 15 amino acids. Trimming took 1 base from V and 1 from J, leaving 8 bases between them. Per germline, CDR1 LNHDA and CDR2 SQIVND (reference sequence).